This TCR beta chain was documented in a study of blood T cell repertoires in COVID-19. For the study at large: The analysed material was cDNA or gDNA that came from T cells, B-cell-depleted T cells, or PBMCs.

Original analysis: Scientists estimated how many nucleated cells there were by amplifying reference gene primers. Method: immunoSEQ multiplex PCR; TCRdb's copy keeps in-frame clones and lacks some. V and J calls and clone size are as listed in that table; D and trimming were resolved from the DNA. The sample holds roughly 200,000 clones, 84% seen once. Germline V lookup: CDR1 KGHDR, CDR2 SFDVKD. The CDR3 is 16 residues long. The V and J ends lost 3 bases and 5 bases, in that order; junction bases with no gene match: 12. Sequencing used peripheral blood. This TCR was sampled from a human donor in a cohort sampled during active COVID-19. This rearrangement joins TRBV24-1 to TRBJ2-7, with TRBD1 matching over 7 bases. The CDR3 region is CATSDPNRGNSNEQYF. CDR3 nucleotides: TGTGCCACCAGTGATCCCAACAGGGGAAATTCCAACGAGCAGTACTTC.